This T cell receptor (beta chain) was captured in a study of shared T cell receptors in the human thymus. This table comes from immunoSEQ multiplex PCR, and its TCRdb copy is limited to in-frame clones, with some not included. The sample gives more than 300,000 clones, just under 95% of which show up once; approximately 0.02% is in the top ten. Germline V gene lookup returns CDR1 SGHAT and CDR2 FQNNGV. The CDR3 is 14 amino acids. With 4 bases clipped from V and 10 bases from J, the junction kept 8 bases outside the gene matches. This receptor was taken from a human donor. This chain uses TRBV11-2 with TRBJ2-1; TRBD2 matches at 9 bases. The sample consisted of thymocytes. The CDR3 spells CASSWGTSPREQFF. In nucleotides, the CDR3 is TGTGCCAGCAGCTGGGGGACTAGCCCGCGAGAGCAGTTCTTC.